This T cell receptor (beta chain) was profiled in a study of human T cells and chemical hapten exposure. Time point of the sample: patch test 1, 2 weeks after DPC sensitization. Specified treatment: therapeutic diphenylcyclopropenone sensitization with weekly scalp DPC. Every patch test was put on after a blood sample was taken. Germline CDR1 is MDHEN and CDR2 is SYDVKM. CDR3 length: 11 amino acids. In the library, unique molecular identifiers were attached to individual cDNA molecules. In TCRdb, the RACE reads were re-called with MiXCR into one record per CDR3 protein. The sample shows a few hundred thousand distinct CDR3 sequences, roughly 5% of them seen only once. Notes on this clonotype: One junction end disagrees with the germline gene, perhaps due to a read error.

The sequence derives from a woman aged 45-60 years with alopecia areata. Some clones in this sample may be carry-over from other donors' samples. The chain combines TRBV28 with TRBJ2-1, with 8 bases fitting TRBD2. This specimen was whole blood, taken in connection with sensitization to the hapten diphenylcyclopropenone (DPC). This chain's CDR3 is CASSSGTRPIF. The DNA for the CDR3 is TGTGCCAGCAGTTCCGGGACTAGGCCTATTTTC.